The 20 T cell receptor beta chains reported below all come from one sample, sequenced in a study of cytomegalovirus exposure and HLA in healthy donors. Researchers ran the PCR with 60 Vbeta and 13 Jbeta primers. TCRdb's table, derived via immunoSEQ multiplex PCR, lists solely in-frame clones and lacks some. The sample consists of over 120,000 clones, around 80% of them appearing once. The sample consisted of PBMCs. The receptors were gathered from a woman aged 60-70 years in good health and CMV-seropositive.

The V call is TRBV4-2, the J call TRBJ1-5; a possible D gene is TRBD1 (5 bases). CDR3 length: 17 residues. The V gene lost 0 bases and the J gene lost 3 bases, with 15 bases spanning the gap. In germline, CDR1 is LGHNA, CDR2 YNFKEQ. The CDR3: CASSQDSGGDLNQPQHF. The DNA for the CDR3 is TGTGCCAGCAGCCAAGATTCTGGGGGGGATCTCAATCAGCCCCAGCATTTT.

This clone has just one count. This rearrangement joins TRBV19 to TRBJ2-1; 10 bases agree with TRBD2. This CDR3 comprises 16 residues. V trimming: 3 bases; J trimming: 4 bases; junction bases outside the gene matches: 6. Per germline, CDR1 LNHDA and CDR2 SQIVND (reference sequence). The CDR3 reads CASSISGTSAYNEQFF. Here the CDR3 DNA reads TGTGCCAGTAGTATCTCTGGGACTAGCGCATACAATGAGCAGTTCTTC.

The CDR3 loop is CSASTDTQYF. Written as DNA, the CDR3 is TGCAGTGCTTCGACAGATACGCAGTATTTT. This chain links TRBV20-1 with TRBJ2-3; no reliable D call. The germline V gene encodes CDR1 DFQATT and CDR2 SNEGSKA (reference sequence). The CDR3 totals 10 residues. Between the trimmed V and J ends, which lost 5 bases and 3 bases, there was a span of 3 bases.

The chain has TRBV7-9 and TRBJ2-3; D gene uncertain. Germline CDR1 is SEHNR and CDR2 is FQNEAQ (reference sequence). There are 16 residues in the CDR3. V shed 5 bases and J shed 0 bases, with 15 bases lying between them. DNA for the CDR3: TGTGCCAGCAGCCCCCAGTCGACAACTAGCACAGATACGCAGTATTTT. This encodes CASSPQSTTSTDTQYF.

The rearrangement joins TRBV5-1 to TRBJ2-7; no clear D gene. Trimming removed 0 bases from V and 0 bases from J, with 4 bases in between. In germline, CDR1 is SGHRS, CDR2 YFSETQ. This CDR3 is built from 13 residues. The CDR3 DNA follows: TGCGCCAGCAGCTTGGTTATCTCCTACGAGCAGTACTTC. Translation gives CASSLVISYEQYF.

V and J are TRBV19 and TRBJ2-1, with 10 bases fitting TRBD1. The J segment lost 2 bases and the V segment lost 1 base, leaving 5 bases of the junction unmatched. The germline V gene has CDR1 LNHDA and CDR2 SQIVND (reference sequence). The CDR3 totals 17 residues. In DNA, the CDR3 is TGTGCCAGTAGTATAGGGGGACAGGGGAGAGCCTACAATGAGCAGTTCTTC. Protein sequence: CASSIGGQGRAYNEQFF. Supplemented by reference TRBV19 and TRBJ2-1, the full variable domain reads DGGITQSPKYLFRKEGQNVTLSCEQNLNHDAMYWYRQDPGQGLRLIYYSQIVNDFQKGDIAEGYSVSREKKESFPLTVTSAQKNPTAFYLCASSIGGQGRAYNEQFFGPGTRLTVL.

The V and J genes are TRBV7-2 and TRBJ2-1; TRBD2 might be the D (5 bases). The CDR3 sequence is 13 residues long. The V gene's germline CDR1 is SGHTA and CDR2 FQGNSA. Trimming took 5 bases from V and 3 from J, leaving 8 bases between them. CDR3: CASSTRDYNEQFF. The CDR3 DNA reads as TGTGCCAGCAGCACCCGGGACTACAATGAGCAGTTCTTC.

The rearrangement uses TRBV10-2 and TRBJ1-3; D gene uncertain. Germline V lookup: CDR1 WSHSY, CDR2 SAAADI. Trimming took off 6 bases at V and 3 bases at J, with 18 bases between the two ends. CDR3 length: 16 amino acids. The chain's CDR3 is CASSPVADARGNTIYF. CDR3 sequence (DNA): TGCGCCAGCAGCCCCGTAGCCGACGCCCGTGGAAACACCATATATTTT.

The chain is built from TRBV19 and TRBJ2-3; 7 bases map to TRBD1. Germline CDR1 is LNHDA and CDR2 is SQIVND (reference sequence). The CDR3 is 15 residues long. V lost 7 bases to trimming and J lost 3 bases; unmatched junction nucleotides: 10. CDR3 loop: CASTVTGSPTDTQYF. CDR3 bases: TGTGCCAGTACGGTGACAGGGTCCCCGACAGATACGCAGTATTTT.

This chain joins TRBV28 and TRBJ1-5, with D possibly being TRBD1 (6 bases). V lost 6 bases and J 9 bases, leaving 21 bases between the germline ends. From germline, CDR1 is MDHEN and CDR2 SYDVKM. The CDR3 covers 15 residues. This CDR3 is CASSTQPQGIAPQHF. CDR3 sequence (DNA): TGTGCCAGCAGCACACAACCCCAGGGGATTGCGCCCCAGCATTTT.

The gene calls are TRBV28 and TRBJ2-7, with D maybe TRBD1 (6 bases). In germline, CDR1 is MDHEN, CDR2 SYDVKM. Trimming pared 6 bases from V and 2 bases from J, leaving 17 bases between. CDR3 length equals 15 residues. The CDR3 DNA reads TGTGCCAGCAGAAAGCTGGACAGCCTTACCTACGAGCAGTACTTC. Its protein product is CASRKLDSLTYEQYF.

This clone was seen just once. The CDR3 nucleotides are TGCGCCAGCAGCCCGGGTGCGACAGTGATGAACACTGAAGCTTTCTTT. It yields the protein CASSPGATVMNTEAFF. The V call is TRBV4-1, the J call TRBJ1-1; TRBD1 is a possible D gene (5 bases). The length of the CDR3 is 16 residues. Trimming pared 4 bases from V and 0 bases from J, leaving 15 bases between. Germline V lookup: CDR1 MGHRA, CDR2 YSYEKL.

The genes are TRBV30 and TRBJ2-5; 11 nucleotides agree with TRBD2. The CDR3 has 15 residues. Germline lookup yields CDR1 GTSNPN and CDR2 SVGIG (reference sequence). Unmatched junction bases numbered 5, after V lost 2 bases and J lost 3 bases. Written as DNA, the CDR3 is TGTGCCTGGAGTCCGGGACTAGCGGACGAAGAGACCCAGTACTTC. Amino acid sequence: CAWSPGLADEETQYF.

The genes are TRBV2 and TRBJ2-7; 8 positions match TRBD2. Germline CDR1 is SNHLY and CDR2 is FYNNEI. V gave up 11 bases and J gave up 2 bases; unmatched junction bases: 11. This CDR3 has 14 residues. CDR3 region: CAGGKSGSPYEQYF. DNA of the CDR3: TGTGCCGGCGGCAAAAGCGGGAGCCCCTACGAGCAGTACTTC.

This clone was recorded only once. The chain employs TRBV9 and TRBJ2-3, with TRBD2 identical over 10 bases. The V gene's germline CDR1 is SGDLS and CDR2 YYNGEE. The CDR3 is 15 amino acids. V shed 0 bases and J 3 bases; nucleotides not matched to a gene: 1. For the CDR3, the DNA is TGTGCCAGCAGCGTAGAGACTAGCGGGACAGATACGCAGTATTTT. Its protein product is CASSVETSGTDTQYF.

The V gene is TRBV7-9, the J gene TRBJ2-5; 7 nucleotides match TRBD1. The DNA end favors TRBJ2-7, so the J call may be wrong. Germline-derived CDR1 and CDR2 are SEHNR and FQNEAQ (reference sequence). CDR3 length: 14 amino acids. The DNA of the CDR3 is TGTGCCAGCAGCCGGCAGGGGGATACCTACGAGCAGTACTTC. As protein: CASSRQGDTYEQYF.

This chain uses TRBV18 with TRBJ1-2, with D perhaps TRBD1 (5 bases). Trimming pared 6 bases from V and 0 bases from J, leaving 20 bases between. Germline CDR1 reads KGHSH; CDR2 reads LQKENI. This CDR3 region has 17 residues. CDR3 sequence: CASSPGVIWGTNYGYTF. DNA of the CDR3: TGTGCCAGCTCCCCGGGGGTCATCTGGGGGACTAACTATGGCTACACCTTC. The variable domain in full, with the rest retrieved from reference TRBV18 and TRBJ1-2, is NAGVMQNPRHLVRRRGQEARLRCSPMKGHSHVYWYRQLPEEGLKFMVYLQKENIIDESGMPKERFSAEFPKEGPSILRIQQVVRGDSAAYFCASSPGVIWGTNYGYTFGSGTRLTVV.

The chain combines TRBV9 with TRBJ2-1, with a tentative D call TRBD2 (5 bases). The germline CDR1 and CDR2 sequences are SGDLS and YYNGEE. The V gene lost 0 bases and the J gene lost 1 base, with 8 bases spanning the gap. The CDR3 sequence is 15 residues long. The CDR3 bases are TGTGCCAGCAGCGTAGCGGGGTTATCCTACAATGAGCAGTTCTTC. Amino acids: CASSVAGLSYNEQFF.

With respect to this clone: An end of the junction differs from the germline gene, which may be a read error. This rearrangement joins TRBV29-1 to TRBJ2-7, with 9 bases aligning to TRBD1. The CDR3 has 14 residues. The germline CDR1 and CDR2 sequences are SQVTM and ANQGSEA. CDR3 in DNA: TGCAGCGCTGAAGAGTCGGGACAGGGCTACGGGCAGTACTTC. Translating it yields CSAEESGQGYGQYF.

This clone was detected once. The chain recombines TRBV28 with TRBJ2-2, with D tentatively TRBD1 (6 bases). The ends were cut back, 10 bases at V and 3 bases at J, with 18 bases in the middle. Germline V lookup: CDR1 MDHEN, CDR2 SYDVKM. The CDR3 has 15 residues. Here the CDR3 DNA reads TGTGCCACCCGTCAACAGGGTGTCGACACCGGGGAGCTGTTTTTT. Protein product: CATRQQGVDTGELFF.